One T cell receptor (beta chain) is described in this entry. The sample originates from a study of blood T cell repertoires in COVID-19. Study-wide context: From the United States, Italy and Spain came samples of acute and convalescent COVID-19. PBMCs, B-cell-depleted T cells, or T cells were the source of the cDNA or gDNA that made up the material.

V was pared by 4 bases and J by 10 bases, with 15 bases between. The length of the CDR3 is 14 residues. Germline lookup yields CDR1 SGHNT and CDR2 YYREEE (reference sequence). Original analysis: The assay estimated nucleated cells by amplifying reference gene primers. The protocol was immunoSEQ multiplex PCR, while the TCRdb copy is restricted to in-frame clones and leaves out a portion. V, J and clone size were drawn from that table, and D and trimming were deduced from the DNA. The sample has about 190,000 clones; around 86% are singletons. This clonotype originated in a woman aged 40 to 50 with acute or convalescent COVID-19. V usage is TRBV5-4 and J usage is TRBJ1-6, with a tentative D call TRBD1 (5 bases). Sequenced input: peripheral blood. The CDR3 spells CASSGVGPKSPLHF. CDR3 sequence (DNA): TGTGCCAGCAGCGGAGTGGGGCCAAAGTCACCCCTCCACTTT.